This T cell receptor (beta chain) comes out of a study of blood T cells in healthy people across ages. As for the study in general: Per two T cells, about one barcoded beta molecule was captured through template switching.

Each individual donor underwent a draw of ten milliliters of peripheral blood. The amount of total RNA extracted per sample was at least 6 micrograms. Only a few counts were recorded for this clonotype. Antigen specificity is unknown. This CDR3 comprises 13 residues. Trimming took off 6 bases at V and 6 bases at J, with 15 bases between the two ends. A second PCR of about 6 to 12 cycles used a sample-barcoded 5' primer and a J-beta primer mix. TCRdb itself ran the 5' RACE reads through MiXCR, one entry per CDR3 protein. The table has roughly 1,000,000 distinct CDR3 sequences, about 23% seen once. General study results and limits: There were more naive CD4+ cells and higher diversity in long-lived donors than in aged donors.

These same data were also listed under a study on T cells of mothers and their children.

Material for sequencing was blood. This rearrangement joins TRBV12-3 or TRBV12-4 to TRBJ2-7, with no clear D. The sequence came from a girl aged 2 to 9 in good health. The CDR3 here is CASSSLDGSEQYF. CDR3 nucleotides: TGTGCCAGCAGCTCCCTAGATGGTAGCGAGCAGTACTTC.